The 18 T cell receptor beta chains below come from one sample, sequenced in a study of blood T cell dynamics during melanoma immunotherapy (TCRdb year 2020). The time point label corresponds to: pre-treatment baseline. The library was produced with the immunoSEQ multiplex PCR assay. TCRdb took over this immuneACCESS table, retaining in-frame rearrangements with V and J assigned. Such tables are incomplete; in checked studies, under half of the missing clones stem from an unresolved V gene, and the remainder is unexplained. The sample records under 11,000 clones, around 78% of which are singletons. The ten top clones hold 15% to 20% of the sample. This material consisted of blood, taken from a patient treated with checkpoint blockade. Every receptor here comes from a human donor with melanoma.

This chain joins TRBV4-2 and TRBJ1-1; 10 bases are a match to TRBD1. This CDR3 comprises 15 residues. V was clipped by 1 base and J by 8 bases; unmatched bases: 7. Germline CDR1 is LGHNA and CDR2 is YNFKEQ. The CDR3 DNA is TGTGCCAGCAGCCAAGGAGGGACAGGGGCGCGGGAAGCTTTCTTT. Its protein product is CASSQGGTGAREAFF.

The DNA of the CDR3 is TGTGCCAGCAAGCCCGGGGTAGGTAATGAGCAGTTCTTC. It codes for CASKPGVGNEQFF. The rearrangement links TRBV6-1 to TRBJ2-1; D is perhaps TRBD2 (5 bases). The V and J ends lost 7 bases and 7 bases respectively, with 14 bases between them. Germline values: CDR1 MNHNS, CDR2 SASEGT. This CDR3 is built from 13 residues.

This chain connects TRBV28 to TRBJ2-5; possibly TRBD1 for D (6 bases). The CDR3 runs to 14 residues. Trimming took 5 bases from V and 1 from J, leaving 11 bases between them. Germline CDR1 and CDR2: MDHEN and SYDVKM. DNA for the CDR3: TGTGCCAGCAGTCTACTGGACAGCCAAGAGACCCAGTACTTC. It yields the protein CASSLLDSQETQYF.

This clone was seen once. The rearrangement uses TRBV6-6 and TRBJ2-1, with 7 nucleotides matching TRBD1. Germline loops: CDR1 MNHNY, CDR2 SVGAGI (reference sequence). V dropped 2 bases and J dropped 15; count of bases not matched to a gene: 7. This CDR3 spans 12 amino acids. CDR3 in amino acids: CASSYDQGELFF. The CDR3, as DNA: TGTGCCAGCAGTTACGACCAGGGGGAACTGTTCTTC.

J is TRBJ1-5 and V is TRBV7-2; TRBD1 agrees at 7 bases. CDR3 length equals 14 residues. V lost 1 base to trimming and J lost 6 bases; unmatched junction nucleotides: 3. CDR1 is SGHTA, CDR2 FQGNSA, per germline. The CDR3 spells CASSLDRGSQPQHF. Written as DNA, the CDR3 is TGTGCCAGCAGCTTAGACAGGGGAAGTCAGCCCCAGCATTTT.

The chain recombines TRBV7-9 with TRBJ2-1; 9 nucleotides align to TRBD2. The CDR3 is made up of 14 amino acids. V lost 3 bases to trimming and J lost 9 bases; unmatched junction nucleotides: 6. In germline, CDR1 is SEHNR, CDR2 FQNEAQ (reference sequence). The CDR3, as DNA: TGTGCCAGCAGCTTGGCTAGCGGGAAAGGTGAGCAGTTCTTC. Residues: CASSLASGKGEQFF.

CDR3 protein: CASSRRTSGYNEQFF. The CDR3 DNA is TGTGCCAGCTCACGGAGGACTAGCGGTTACAATGAGCAGTTCTTC. The chain recombines TRBV18 with TRBJ2-1, with 10 bases lining up with TRBD2. V lost 4 bases and J lost 4; bases outside the gene matches: 4. The germline V gene has CDR1 KGHSH and CDR2 LQKENI. The CDR3 covers 15 residues.

The chain employs TRBV2 and TRBJ2-3; D is unresolved. This CDR3 spans 13 amino acids. Germline CDR1 SNHLY, CDR2 FYNNEI. Trimming shortened V by 7 bases and J by 0 bases, and 8 bases separated the two germline ends. CDR3 in DNA: TGTGCCAGCAACCCTCCTAGCACAGATACGCAGTATTTT. It is translated as CASNPPSTDTQYF.

This clone has more than one count but fewer than ten. The chain is built from TRBV5-1 and TRBJ1-5, with 7 bases that match TRBD1. V was pared by 5 bases and J by 5 bases, with 10 bases of the junction left unmatched. CDR3 size: 15 residues. Per the germline V gene, CDR1 is SGHRS and CDR2 is YFSETQ. The CDR3 DNA is TGCGCCAGCAGGGGGACAGTTACGAGGTATCAGCCCCAGCATTTT. This encodes CASRGTVTRYQPQHF. The full variable domain, its missing parts supplied by reference TRBV5-1 and TRBJ1-5, is KAGVTQTPRYLIKTRGQQVTLSCSPISGHRSVSWYQQTPGQGLQFLFEYFSETQRNKGNFPGRFSGRQFSNSRSEMNVSTLELGDSALYLCASRGTVTRYQPQHFGDGTRLSIL.

CDR3 DNA: TGTGCCAGCAGTTTGGGGCAATTCTACGAGCAGTACTTC. It specifies CASSLGQFYEQYF. This chain joins TRBV28 and TRBJ2-5, with a tentative D call TRBD1 (5 bases). The DNA end lines up better with TRBJ2-7; the J call may be wrong. This CDR3 region has 13 residues. Germline V CDR1 and CDR2: MDHEN, SYDVKM.

This clone has just a few counts. The chain employs TRBV28 and TRBJ2-1; D possibly corresponds to TRBD2 (5 bases). Between the trimmed V and J ends, which lost 10 bases and 7 bases, there was a span of 20 bases. The CDR3 loop spans 14 amino acids. Looked up from germline, CDR1 is MDHEN and CDR2 is SYDVKM. CDR3 bases: TGTGCCACCTTCGTTAGGGAGCGGATGAATGAGCAGTTCTTC. This gives the protein CATFVRERMNEQFF.

The chain combines TRBV27 with TRBJ2-3; maybe TRBD1 (6 bases). Looked up from germline, CDR1 is MNHEY and CDR2 is SMNVEV (reference sequence). The CDR3 is 15 amino acids. V was cut by 7 bases and J by 5 bases, with 19 bases left in between. The CDR3 loop is CASKLLLGAQDTQYF. In DNA form, the CDR3 reads TGTGCCAGCAAGCTCCTGTTGGGGGCGCAAGATACGCAGTATTTT.

The V call is TRBV7-2, the J call TRBJ2-1; D may be TRBD2 (7 bases). Trimming stripped 5 bases from V and 2 bases from J, with 13 bases between. This CDR3 has 15 residues. CDR1 and CDR2 from the germline V gene are SGHTA and FQGNSA. The CDR3: CASSRGGHAYNEQFF. CDR3 bases: TGTGCCAGCAGCCGCGGGGGCCACGCCTACAATGAGCAGTTCTTC.

The chain combines TRBV11-3 with TRBJ1-1; a possible D gene is TRBD1 (6 bases). Deletions cut 2 bases from V and 0 bases from J, with 13 bases between. CDR1 SGHNT and CDR2 YENEEA come from the germline V gene. The length of the CDR3 is 16 residues. The CDR3 sequence: CASSLSTGHMNTEAFF. The CDR3 DNA reads TGTGCCAGCAGCTTATCTACGGGACACATGAACACTGAAGCTTTCTTT.

This clone was recorded once. V gene TRBV7-8 combines with J gene TRBJ1-1, with unresolved D. V was cut by 3 bases and J by 2 bases, with 7 bases left in between. The CDR3 sequence is 13 residues long. Germline CDR1 reads SGHVS; CDR2 reads FQNEAQ. CDR3 sequence reads: CASSLRKNTEAFF. CDR3 sequence (DNA): TGTGCCAGCAGCTTGAGGAAAAACACTGAAGCTTTCTTT.

The chain couples TRBV28 to TRBJ1-4; possibly TRBD1 for D (5 bases). CDR3 length equals 14 residues. The V gene lost 5 bases and the J gene lost 3 bases, with 10 bases spanning the gap. Germline CDR1 reads MDHEN; CDR2 reads SYDVKM. CDR3 coding DNA: TGTGCCAGCAGTGCAGGGTTGCCTAATGAAAAACTGTTTTTT. As protein: CASSAGLPNEKLFF.

This clone has just a few counts. The chain is built from TRBV7-2 and TRBJ2-7, with D perhaps TRBD2 (5 bases). The CDR3 consists of 17 residues. The germline V gene has CDR1 SGHTA and CDR2 FQGNSA. Trimming left V 5 bases short and J 0 bases short, with 20 bases between. The CDR3 reads CASSPTLPTSGSYEQYF. The CDR3 coding sequence is TGTGCCAGCAGCCCTACACTCCCCACTAGTGGCTCCTACGAGCAGTACTTC.

The chain carries TRBV7-9 and TRBJ2-7; 10 bases are a match to TRBD1. The J segment lost 0 bases and the V segment lost 3 bases, leaving 5 bases of the junction unmatched. This CDR3 region has 16 residues. Germline V CDR1 and CDR2: SEHNR, FQNEAQ (reference sequence). CDR3 sequence: CASSLGDRGTSYEQYV. CDR3 in DNA: TGTGCCAGCAGCTTGGGGGACAGGGGAACCTCCTACGAGCAGTACGTC.